Listed here is a single TCR beta chain. It has no known antigen specificity. Qualities for individual bases were not recorded, and no much larger clone is one base off. Deletion took 6 bases off V and 6 bases off J, with a span of 21 bases between the germline ends. The germline V gene provides CDR1 MNHNS and CDR2 SASEGT. The CDR3 runs 15 amino acids, cysteine and phenylalanine included. The retained sequence is limited to the CDR3, 45 bases, with the frame set at the first base. The source of the sample is a study of T cell changes during pregnancy in multiple sclerosis (dated by TCRdb to between 2017 and 2020). About the study as a whole: The study examined how the T cell repertoire changed over the course of pregnancy in women with multiple sclerosis.

Library method: the immunoSEQ multiplex PCR assay. Drawn from immuneACCESS, this table holds only the in-frame rearrangements with V and J called that TCRdb kept. Clones are partly lost; checked studies trace under half to an unresolved V gene and leave the rest unexplained. The sample table holds roughly 50,000 clones, of which roughly 94% were seen once. 3% to 3.5% of the sample is held by the ten biggest clonotypes. The receptor was isolated from a female donor with multiple sclerosis, enrolled in a pregnancy study. The chain is made from TRBV6-1 and TRBJ2-7, with no reliable assignment of the D segment. This specimen was CD8+ T cells from peripheral blood mononuclear cells, taken in the third trimester of pregnancy. At the DNA level, the sequence is TGTGCCAGCAGCGCCACCTACCGCTTAATTTGCGAGCAGTACTTC. This gives the protein CASSATYRLICEQYF.